Sequencing of this T cell receptor beta chain was carried out in a study of control samples from healthy donors and cancer patients. Method: immunoSEQ multiplex PCR; TCRdb's copy keeps in-frame clones and lacks some. The sample has 130,000 to 150,000 clones; 93% are singletons. The sequence was obtained from a young man in good health. Material for sequencing was blood.

For the CDR3, the DNA is TGTGCCAGCAGCCCTTGGACAGAGTACAATGAGCAGTTCTTC. This gives the protein CASSPWTEYNEQFF. V gene TRBV4-2 combines with J gene TRBJ2-1; D possibly corresponds to TRBD1 (6 bases). V was pared by 4 bases and J by 4 bases, with 11 bases between. Per germline, CDR1 LGHNA and CDR2 YNFKEQ. This CDR3 spans 14 amino acids.